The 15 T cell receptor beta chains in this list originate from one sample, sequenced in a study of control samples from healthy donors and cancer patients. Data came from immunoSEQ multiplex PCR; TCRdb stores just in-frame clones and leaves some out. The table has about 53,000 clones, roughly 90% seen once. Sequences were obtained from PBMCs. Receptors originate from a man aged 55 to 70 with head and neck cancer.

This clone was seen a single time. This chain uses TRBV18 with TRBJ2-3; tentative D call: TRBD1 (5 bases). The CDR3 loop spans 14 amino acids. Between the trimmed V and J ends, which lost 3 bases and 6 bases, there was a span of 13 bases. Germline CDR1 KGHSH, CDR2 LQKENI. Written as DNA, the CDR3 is TGTGCCAGCTCACCTCGGCAGGGTGCGGATACGCAGTATTTT. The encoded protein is CASSPRQGADTQYF. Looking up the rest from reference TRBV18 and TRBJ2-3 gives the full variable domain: NAGVMQNPRHLVRRRGQEARLRCSPMKGHSHVYWYRQLPEEGLKFMVYLQKENIIDESGMPKERFSAEFPKEGPSILRIQQVVRGDSAAYFCASSPRQGADTQYFGPGTRLTVL.

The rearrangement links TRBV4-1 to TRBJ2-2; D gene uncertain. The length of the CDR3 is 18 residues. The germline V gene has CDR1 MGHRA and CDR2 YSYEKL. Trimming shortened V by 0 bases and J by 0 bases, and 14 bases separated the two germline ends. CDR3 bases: TGCGCCAGCAGCCAAGAAGGTGAGCAGAGTACGAACACCGGGGAGCTGTTTTTT. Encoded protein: CASSQEGEQSTNTGELFF.

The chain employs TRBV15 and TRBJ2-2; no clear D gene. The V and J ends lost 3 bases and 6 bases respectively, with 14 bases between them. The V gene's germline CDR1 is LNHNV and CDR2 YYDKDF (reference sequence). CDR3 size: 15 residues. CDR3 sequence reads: CATSRGGGNSGELFF. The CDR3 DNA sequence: TGTGCCACCAGCAGGGGTGGTGGTAACTCCGGGGAGCTGTTTTTT.

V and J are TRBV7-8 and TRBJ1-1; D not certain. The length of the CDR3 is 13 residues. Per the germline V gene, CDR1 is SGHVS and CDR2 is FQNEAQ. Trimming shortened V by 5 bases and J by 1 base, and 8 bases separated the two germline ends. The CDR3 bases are TGTGCCAGCAGCCCCCGAGAGAACACTGAAGCTTTCTTT. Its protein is CASSPRENTEAFF.

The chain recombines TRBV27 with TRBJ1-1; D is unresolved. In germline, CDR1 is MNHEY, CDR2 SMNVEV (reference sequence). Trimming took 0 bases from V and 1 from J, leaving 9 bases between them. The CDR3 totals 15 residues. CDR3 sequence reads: CASSLSMWANTEAFF. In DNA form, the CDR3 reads TGTGCCAGCAGTTTATCTATGTGGGCGAACACTGAAGCTTTCTTT.

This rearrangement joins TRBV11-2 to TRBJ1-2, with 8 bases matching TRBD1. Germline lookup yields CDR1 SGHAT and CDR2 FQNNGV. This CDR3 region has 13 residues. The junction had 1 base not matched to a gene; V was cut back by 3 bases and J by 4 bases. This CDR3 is CASSLDRVYGYTF. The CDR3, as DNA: TGTGCCAGCAGCTTGGACAGGGTCTATGGCTACACCTTC.

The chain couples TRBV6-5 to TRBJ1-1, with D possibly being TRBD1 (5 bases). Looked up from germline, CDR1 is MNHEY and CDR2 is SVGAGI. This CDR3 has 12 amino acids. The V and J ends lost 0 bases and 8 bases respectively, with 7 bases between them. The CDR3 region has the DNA TGTGCCAGCAGTTACTCGGGGCAAGAAGCTTTCTTT. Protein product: CASSYSGQEAFF.

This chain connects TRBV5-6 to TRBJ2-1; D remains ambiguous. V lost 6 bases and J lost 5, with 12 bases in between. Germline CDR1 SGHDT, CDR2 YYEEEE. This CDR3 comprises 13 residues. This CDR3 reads CASTPFGHNEQFF. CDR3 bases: TGTGCCAGCACCCCCTTTGGGCACAATGAGCAGTTCTTC.

This CDR3 reads CASSIGTGGRYEQYF. The CDR3 bases are TGTGCCAGCAGTATCGGGACAGGGGGCCGCTACGAGCAGTACTTC. The chain uses TRBV28 and TRBJ2-7; 12 nucleotides line up with TRBD1. CDR3 length: 15 amino acids. From germline, CDR1 is MDHEN and CDR2 SYDVKM. The V gene end was trimmed by 5 bases and the J gene end by 3 bases; junction bases not matched to a gene: 5.

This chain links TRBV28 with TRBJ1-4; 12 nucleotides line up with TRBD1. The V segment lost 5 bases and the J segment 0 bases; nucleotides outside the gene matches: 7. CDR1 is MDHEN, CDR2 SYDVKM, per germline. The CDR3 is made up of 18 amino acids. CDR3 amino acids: CASSPAGQGATTNEKLFF. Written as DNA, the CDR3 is TGTGCCAGCAGTCCCGCGGGACAGGGGGCTACAACTAATGAAAAACTGTTTTTT.

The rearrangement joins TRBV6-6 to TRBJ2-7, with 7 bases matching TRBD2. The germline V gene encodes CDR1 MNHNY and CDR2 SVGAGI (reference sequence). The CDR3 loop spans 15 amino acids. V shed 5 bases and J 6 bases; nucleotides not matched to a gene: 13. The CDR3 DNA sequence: TGTGCCAGCAGTACACAGGCGGGAGATGTGTTCGAGCAGTACTTC. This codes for CASSTQAGDVFEQYF.

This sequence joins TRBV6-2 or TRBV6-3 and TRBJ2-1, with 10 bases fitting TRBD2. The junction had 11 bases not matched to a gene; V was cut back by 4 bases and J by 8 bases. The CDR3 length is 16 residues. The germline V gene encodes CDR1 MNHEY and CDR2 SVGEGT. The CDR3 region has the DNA TGTGCCAGCAGTTCGTTTTCTAGCGGGAGTTCCTATGAGCAGTTCTTC. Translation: CASSSFSSGSSYEQFF.

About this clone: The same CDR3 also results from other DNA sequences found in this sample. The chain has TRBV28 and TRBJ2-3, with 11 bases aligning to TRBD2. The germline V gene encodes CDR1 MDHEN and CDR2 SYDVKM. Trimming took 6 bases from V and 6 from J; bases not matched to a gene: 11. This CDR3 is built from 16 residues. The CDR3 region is CASSEELAGVSDTQYF. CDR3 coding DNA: TGTGCCAGCAGCGAAGAACTAGCGGGAGTGTCGGATACGCAGTATTTT.

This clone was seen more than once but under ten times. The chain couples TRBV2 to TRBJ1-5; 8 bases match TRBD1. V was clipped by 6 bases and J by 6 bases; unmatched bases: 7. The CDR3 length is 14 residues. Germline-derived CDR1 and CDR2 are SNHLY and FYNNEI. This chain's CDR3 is CASRPTGGGQPQHF. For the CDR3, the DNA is TGTGCCAGCAGACCTACAGGGGGAGGTCAGCCCCAGCATTTT. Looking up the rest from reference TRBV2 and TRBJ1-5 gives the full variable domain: EPEVTQTPSHQVTQMGQEVILRCVPISNHLYFYWYRQILGQKVEFLVSFYNNEISEKSEIFDDQFSVERPDGSNFTLKIRSTKLEDSAMYFCASRPTGGGQPQHFGDGTRLSIL.

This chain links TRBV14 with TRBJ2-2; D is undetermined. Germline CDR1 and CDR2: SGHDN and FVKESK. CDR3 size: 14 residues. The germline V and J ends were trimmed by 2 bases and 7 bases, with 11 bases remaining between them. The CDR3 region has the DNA TGTGCCAGCAGCCAAAGGCGAACGAACGGGGAGCTGTTTTTT. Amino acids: CASSQRRTNGELFF.